Presented here are 10 T cell receptor beta chains from one specimen sequenced in a study of T cells in women clearing cervical HPV infection. Profiled with immunoSEQ multiplex PCR; TCRdb holds only in-frame clones, not every one. The table for this sample gives about 25,000 clones. Input material: blood buffy coat. These receptors were obtained from a woman aged 18-70 years with a cervical HPV16 infection that either progressed to CIN3+ or cleared (not recorded which).

For this clone: The read halts 3 residues ahead of the CDR3 end, with the missing end drawn from the germline J gene. The chain is built from TRBV18 and TRBJ1-4; D is unclear. CDR1 and CDR2 from the germline V gene are KGHSH and LQKENI. The CDR3 runs 16 residues. Trimming took 4 bases from V and 0 from J, leaving 12 bases between them. This CDR3 is CASSLSGLATNEKLFF. The CDR3 DNA, read in part, is TGTGCCAGCTCACTTTCTGGCCTCGCAACTAATGAAAAA.

Remarks on this clone: Sequencing ends 3 residues short of the CDR3 end; the germline J gene provides the rest. This rearrangement joins TRBV18 to TRBJ2-2, with TRBD1 matching over 7 bases. Germline V gene lookup returns CDR1 KGHSH and CDR2 LQKENI. V lost 6 bases and J lost 0; bases outside the gene matches: 4. This CDR3 comprises 15 residues. CDR3 DNA (partial): TGTGCCAGCTCGCCCGGGACAGCGAACACCGGGGAG. Translation: CASSPGTANTGE. From start to end, the CDR3 is CASSPGTANTGELFF.

A word on this clone: The sequence runs out 3 residues before the end of the CDR3; the remainder is reconstructed from the germline J gene. The chain employs TRBV7-6 and TRBJ1-2, with D unresolved. This CDR3 has 16 residues. Germline values: CDR1 SGHVS, CDR2 FNYEAQ. The covered CDR3 bases are TGTGCCAGCAGCTTTGGACTAGCGGGGAGCACAGATACC. Translating it yields CASSFGLAGSTDT. From start to end, the CDR3 is CASSFGLAGSTDTYTF.

In regard to this clone: The CDR3 end is not reached by the read, which stops 3 residues before it; the germline J gene fills it in. The chain uses TRBV7-2 and TRBJ2-3; TRBD2 might be the D (6 bases). The V and J ends lost 3 bases and 0 bases respectively, with 7 bases between them. Per germline, CDR1 SGHTA and CDR2 FQGNSA. The CDR3 runs to 14 residues. The CDR3 loop is CASSLAGSTDTQYF. The part of the CDR3 DNA that was read is TGTGCCAGCAGCTTGGCGGGGAGCACAGATACG.

As regards this clone: Sequencing ends 3 residues short of the CDR3 end; the germline J gene provides the rest. The chain has TRBV30 and TRBJ2-7, with D perhaps matching TRBD1 (6 bases). V lost 4 bases, J lost 5 bases, and 12 bases lay in between. The length of the CDR3 is 12 residues. CDR1 is GTSNPN and CDR2 is SVGIG in the germline V gene (reference sequence). The covered CDR3 bases are TGTGCCTGGACGGGTGGGGGCCACGAG. This gives the protein CAWTGGGHE. The full-length CDR3 reads as CAWTGGGHEQYF.

With regard to this clone: The read falls 3 residues short of the CDR3 end, and the missing part is taken from the germline J gene. This chain links TRBV5-1 with TRBJ2-2, with D possibly being TRBD1 (6 bases). The V gene lost 0 bases and the J gene lost 2 bases, with 8 bases spanning the gap. Germline V gives CDR1 SGHRS, CDR2 YFSETQ. The CDR3 consists of 15 residues. This CDR3 reads CASSLGTENTGELFF. The CDR3 DNA, read in part, is TGCGCCAGCAGCTTGGGGACAGAAAACACCGGGGAG.

Note on this clone: The read falls 3 residues short of the CDR3 end, and the missing part is taken from the germline J gene. The rearrangement uses TRBV12-5 and TRBJ2-7, with 8 bases lining up with TRBD1. Germline CDR1 and CDR2: LGHNT and FRNRAP. CDR3 size: 16 residues. The ends lost 6 bases at V and 4 bases at J; junction bases unmatched: 14. The CDR3 here is CASGKTGQDRFYEQYF. The CDR3 DNA, read in part, is TGTGCTAGTGGGAAAACGGGACAGGACAGATTTTACGAG.

Notes on this clone: Sequencing ends 3 residues short of the CDR3 end; the germline J gene provides the rest. The chain links TRBV7-2 to TRBJ1-1; D may be TRBD1 (6 bases). Germline V gene lookup returns CDR1 SGHTA and CDR2 FQGNSA. This CDR3 spans 14 amino acids. Here the CDR3 reads CASSPARDTYEAFF. CDR3 DNA (partial): TGTGCCAGCAGCCCAGCCAGGGACACCTACGAG.

As concerns this clone: The missing CDR3 end, 3 residues past where the read stops, is filled in from the germline J gene. The rearrangement uses TRBV7-2 and TRBJ2-3; 9 nucleotides match TRBD1. CDR3 length equals 15 residues. Looked up from germline, CDR1 is SGHTA and CDR2 is FQGNSA. CDR3 residues: CASSPHGTGNQPQYF. CDR3 DNA (partial): TGTGCCAGCAGCCCGCATGGGACAGGGAATCAGCCG.

About this clone itself: The missing CDR3 end, 3 residues past where the read stops, is filled in from the germline J gene. The chain employs TRBV13 and TRBJ1-6, with 9 bases aligning to TRBD1. The trim removed 4 bases at V and 6 bases at J, leaving 13 bases unmatched. The CDR3 has 18 amino acids. Germline values: CDR1 PRHDT, CDR2 FYEKMQ (reference sequence). The CDR3 loop reads CASSWGQGGSPFNSPLHF. The sequenced part of the CDR3 DNA is TGTGCCAGCAGCTGGGGACAGGGCGGTTCTCCCTTTAATTCACCC.